Following are 17 T cell receptor beta chains from one sample sequenced in a study of regulatory T cells in long-lasting Graves disease. HTBI primers from iRepertoire and Arm-PCR of CDR3 regions yielded the TCR beta libraries. Via MiXCR, TCRdb re-called the multiplex PCR reads, giving one row per CDR3 protein. The table shows roughly 400,000 distinct CDR3 sequences, with roughly a fifth occurring only once. The sample's time point: persistent/refractory GD, antithyroid drugs over 5 years with positive TRAb. With RNA extracted from PBMCs as input, the TCR library was made. The material was peripheral blood mononuclear cells (PBMCs), obtained when the disease was refractory, from a patient treated with antithyroid drugs. The receptors stem from a female donor with Graves disease.

This clonotype has a handful of counts. The genes are TRBV6-2 or TRBV6-3 and TRBJ2-2; 10 positions agree with TRBD2. Germline values: CDR1 MNHEY, CDR2 SVGEGT. V lost 6 bases and J lost 7; bases outside the gene matches: 17. The CDR3 contains 18 residues. The CDR3 DNA sequence: TGTGCCAGCAGACAGATCGGCCTAGCGGGAGAAAAGGTCGGGGAGCTGTTTTTT. Protein: CASRQIGLAGEKVGELFF.

The chain employs TRBV19 and TRBJ2-7; D is perhaps TRBD1 or TRBD2 (6 bases each). The CDR3 runs to 14 residues. Per germline, CDR1 LNHDA and CDR2 SQIVND (reference sequence). V was trimmed by 4 bases and J by 2 bases, leaving 12 bases between them. This chain's CDR3 is CASSTGAGAYEQYF. The CDR3 DNA sequence: TGTGCCAGTAGTACGGGGGCAGGGGCCTACGAGCAGTACTTC.

The rearrangement joins TRBV7-9 to TRBJ2-2; TRBD1 agrees at 11 bases. Unmatched junction bases numbered 6, after V lost 6 bases and J lost 3 bases. Germline CDR1 reads SEHNR; CDR2 reads FQNEAQ (reference sequence). This CDR3 has 16 amino acids. This CDR3 reads CASSFRTGGDTGELFF. CDR3 DNA: TGTGCCAGCAGTTTCAGGACAGGGGGCGACACCGGGGAGCTGTTTTTT.

This clonotype was counted ten times or more. The chain links TRBV7-8 to TRBJ1-1; D gene uncertain. This CDR3 spans 12 amino acids. Germline V gene sequence: CDR1 SGHVS, CDR2 FQNEAQ. Deletions cut 6 bases from V and 2 bases from J, with 7 bases between. The CDR3 DNA follows: TGTGCCAGCAGACTTGACAACACTGAAGCTTTCTTT. Translating gives CASRLDNTEAFF.

The chain recombines TRBV15 with TRBJ1-3, with 9 bases lining up with TRBD1. The CDR3 totals 16 residues. The J segment lost 6 bases and the V segment lost 3 bases, leaving 9 bases of the junction unmatched. Per the germline V gene, CDR1 is LNHNV and CDR2 is YYDKDF (reference sequence). CDR3 loop: CATSSSRDRVANTIYF. In DNA, the CDR3 is TGTGCCACCAGCAGTTCAAGGGACAGGGTGGCAAACACCATATATTTT. Supplemented by reference TRBV15 and TRBJ1-3, the full variable domain reads DAMVIQNPRYQVTQFGKPVTLSCSQTLNHNVMYWYQQKSSQAPKLLFHYYDKDFNNEADTPDNFQSRRPNTSFCFLDIRSPGLGDTAMYLCATSSSRDRVANTIYFGEGSWLTVV.

This clonotype was counted between two and nine times. CDR3 protein: CASSRLEQGAKNIQYF. The CDR3 bases are TGTGCCAGCAGCCGGTTAGAACAGGGGGCCAAAAACATTCAGTACTTC. The genes are TRBV4-2 and TRBJ2-4; 7 bases map to TRBD1. V trimming: 4 bases; J trimming: 1 base; junction bases outside the gene matches: 7. Germline V gene lookup returns CDR1 LGHNA and CDR2 YNFKEQ. This CDR3 comprises 16 residues.

The table lists this clonotype with many counts. The CDR3 loop is CASSLGVSGNTEAFF. In DNA form, the CDR3 reads TGTGCCAGCAGCTTAGGTGTCTCGGGCAACACTGAAGCTTTCTTT. The rearrangement joins TRBV11-2 to TRBJ1-1; D gene unclear. Trimming pared 1 base from V and 2 bases from J, leaving 11 bases between. CDR3 size: 15 residues. The germline V gene encodes CDR1 SGHAT and CDR2 FQNNGV.

This clonotype was detected many times. The chain has TRBV12-3 or TRBV12-4 and TRBJ2-5; D may correspond to TRBD1 or TRBD2 (5 bases each). V lost 4 bases and J lost 4, with 10 bases in between. This CDR3 comprises 13 residues. The CDR3 region is CASSSTGGETQYF. As DNA, the CDR3 is TGTGCCAGCAGTTCCACAGGAGGAGAGACCCAGTACTTC.

Details on this clonotype: This may be a read error, as it is one base from a much larger clone. The gene calls are TRBV18 and TRBJ2-5, with 8 bases that match TRBD1. The CDR3 spans 15 residues. The germline V gene has CDR1 KGHSH and CDR2 LQKENI. The ends lost 0 bases at V and 4 bases at J; junction bases unmatched: 4. The CDR3 nucleotides are TGTGCCAGCTCACCACCTAGGACAGGGAGAGAGACCCAGTACTTC. This gives the protein CASSPPRTGRETQYF.

This clonotype has ten or more counts. V gene TRBV15 combines with J gene TRBJ2-7, with 9 bases lining up with TRBD1. The CDR3 runs 15 residues. The germline gives CDR1 LNHNV, CDR2 YYDKDF (reference sequence). V lost 5 bases and J lost 4; bases outside the gene matches: 9. The CDR3 nucleotides are TGTGCCACCAGCGTCCGGAGAGGGACAGGGTACGAGCAGTACTTC. It encodes CATSVRRGTGYEQYF.

Many counts were recorded for this clonotype. The CDR3 spells CASSQDLGGRGGYTF. Written as DNA, the CDR3 is TGTGCCAGCAGCCAAGATCTTGGGGGGCGGGGCGGCTACACCTTC. V is TRBV3-1 and J is TRBJ1-2; TRBD1 is a possible D gene (6 bases). The CDR3 has 15 amino acids. CDR1 is LGHDT, CDR2 YNNKEL, per germline (reference sequence). With 0 bases removed from V and 8 bases from J, the gap between germline ends came to 16 bases.

This clonotype was detected many times. A much bigger clone sits one base away, suggesting this may be a read error. This chain connects TRBV6-1 to TRBJ2-7; D unresolved. The CDR3 length is 10 residues. CDR1 and CDR2 (germline): MNHNS, SASEGT. V gave up 4 bases and J gave up 3 bases, with 1 base separating them. In DNA form, the CDR3 reads TGTGCCAGCAGTGTCTACGAGCAGTACTTC. It translates to CASSVYEQYF.

The chain is built from TRBV12-3 or TRBV12-4 and TRBJ2-1; 12 nucleotides align to TRBD2. This CDR3 is 18 amino acids long. The V gene end was trimmed by 5 bases and the J gene end by 9 bases; junction bases not matched to a gene: 17. The CDR3 loop is CASSPPRGGTSGSAEQFF. DNA for the CDR3: TGTGCCAGCAGTCCCCCCCGGGGAGGGACTAGCGGGTCGGCTGAGCAGTTCTTC.

This clonotype was seen many times. This rearrangement joins TRBV6-1 to TRBJ1-1; D ambiguous. There are 12 residues in the CDR3. V lost 6 bases and J lost 5, with 10 bases in between. CDR1 and CDR2 (germline): MNHNS, SASEGT. The CDR3 loop reads CASRVEGTEAFF. For the CDR3, the DNA is TGTGCCAGCAGAGTGGAAGGGACTGAAGCTTTCTTT.

On this clonotype itself: One base away lies a much larger clone, so this may be a sequencing read error. This chain joins TRBV18 and TRBJ1-4, with D possibly TRBD1 on 6 matching bases. Germline V gene sequence: CDR1 KGHSH, CDR2 LQKENI. The CDR3 is 13 residues long. CDR3 in DNA: TGTGCCAGCCCACCAGGGGTTGGTGAAAAACTGTTTTTT. Translated: CASPPGVGEKLFF.

The rearrangement uses TRBV9 and TRBJ2-5, with TRBD1 matching 9 bases. The junction had 7 bases not matched to a gene; V was cut back by 3 bases and J by 4 bases. The CDR3 runs to 15 residues. The germline V gene encodes CDR1 SGDLS and CDR2 YYNGEE. CDR3 amino acids: CASSATGTGSETQYF. The CDR3 region has the DNA TGTGCCAGCAGCGCTACCGGGACAGGGTCAGAGACCCAGTACTTC. Supplemented by reference TRBV9 and TRBJ2-5, the full variable domain reads DSGVTQTPKHLITATGQRVTLRCSPRSGDLSVYWYQQSLDQGLQFLIQYYNGEERAKGNILERFSAQQFPDLHSELNLSSLELGDSALYFCASSATGTGSETQYFGPGTRLLVL.

In its sample, this clonotype was seen many times. The chain carries TRBV3-1 and TRBJ1-2; D is possibly TRBD1 (6 bases). The CDR3 contains 16 residues. CDR1 and CDR2 (germline): LGHDT, YNNKEL (reference sequence). V lost 4 bases, J lost 0 bases, and 15 bases lay in between. CDR3 DNA sequence: TGTGCCAGCAGCCCCGGGGGGACAACCTCTAACTATGGCTACACCTTC. Translation: CASSPGGTTSNYGYTF.